The clone carrying this TCR beta chain was found many times. The antigen remains unidentified. The CDR3 length is 13 residues. Trimming left V 5 bases short and J 4 bases short, with 11 bases between. Germline V gene sequence: CDR1 SNHLY, CDR2 FYNNEI. The data are from a study of human T cells and chemical hapten exposure. Study results and limitations: Expanded TCRs made up significantly more big CDR3 similarity clusters than controls did.

As to time point: patch test 1, 2 weeks after DPC sensitization. Treatment described: therapeutic diphenylcyclopropenone sensitization with weekly scalp DPC. Only after blood had been drawn was each patch test applied. Each cDNA molecule in the library carried unique molecular identifiers. TCRdb redid the calling of the RACE reads with MiXCR, one entry per CDR3 protein. The sample records about 81,000 distinct CDR3 sequences, 7% to 8% being singletons. Source: whole blood, taken in connection with sensitization to the hapten diphenylcyclopropenone (DPC). V and J are TRBV2 and TRBJ1-1; tentatively, D is TRBD1 (5 bases). The origin of this receptor is a woman aged 25 to 45 with alopecia areata. Some clones in this sample may be carry-over from other donors' samples. CDR3 loop: CASSYTRGTEAFF. The CDR3 DNA follows: TGTGCCAGCAGTTACACTAGGGGCACTGAAGCTTTCTTT.